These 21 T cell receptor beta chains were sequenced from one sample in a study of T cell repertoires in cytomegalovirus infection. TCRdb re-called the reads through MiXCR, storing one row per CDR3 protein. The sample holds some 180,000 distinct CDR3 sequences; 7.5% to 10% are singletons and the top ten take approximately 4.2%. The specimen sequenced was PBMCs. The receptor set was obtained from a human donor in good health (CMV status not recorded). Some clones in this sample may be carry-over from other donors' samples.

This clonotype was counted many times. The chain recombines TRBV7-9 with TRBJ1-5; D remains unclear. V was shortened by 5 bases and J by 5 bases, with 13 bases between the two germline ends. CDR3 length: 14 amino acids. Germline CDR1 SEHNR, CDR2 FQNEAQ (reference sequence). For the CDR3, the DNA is TGTGCCAGCAGCCCCGGCGTTCGCGATCAGCCCCAGCATTTT. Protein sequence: CASSPGVRDQPQHF.

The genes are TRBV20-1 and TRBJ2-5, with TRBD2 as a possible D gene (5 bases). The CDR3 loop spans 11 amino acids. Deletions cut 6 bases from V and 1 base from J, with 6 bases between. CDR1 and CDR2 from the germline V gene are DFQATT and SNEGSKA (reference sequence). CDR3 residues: CSAGVQETQYF. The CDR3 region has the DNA TGCAGTGCCGGGGTCCAAGAGACCCAGTACTTC.

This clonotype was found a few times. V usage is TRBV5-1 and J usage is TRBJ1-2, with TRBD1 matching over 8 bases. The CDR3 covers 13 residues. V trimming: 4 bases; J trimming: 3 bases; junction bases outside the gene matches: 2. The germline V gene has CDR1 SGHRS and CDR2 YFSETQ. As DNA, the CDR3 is TGCGCCAGCAGCCTGGACAGGGACTATGGCTACACCTTC. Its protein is CASSLDRDYGYTF.

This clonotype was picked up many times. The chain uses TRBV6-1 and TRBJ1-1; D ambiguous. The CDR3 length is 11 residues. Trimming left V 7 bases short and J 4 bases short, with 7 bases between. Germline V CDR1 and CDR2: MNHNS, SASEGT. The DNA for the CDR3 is TGTGCCAGCAATATGGGCACTGAAGCTTTCTTT. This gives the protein CASNMGTEAFF.

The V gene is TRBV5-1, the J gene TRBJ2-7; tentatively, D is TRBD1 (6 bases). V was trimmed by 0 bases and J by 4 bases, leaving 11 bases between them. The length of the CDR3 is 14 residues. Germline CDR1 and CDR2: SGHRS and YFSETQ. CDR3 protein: CASSLEGQPYEQYF. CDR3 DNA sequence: TGCGCCAGCAGCTTGGAAGGACAGCCGTACGAGCAGTACTTC.

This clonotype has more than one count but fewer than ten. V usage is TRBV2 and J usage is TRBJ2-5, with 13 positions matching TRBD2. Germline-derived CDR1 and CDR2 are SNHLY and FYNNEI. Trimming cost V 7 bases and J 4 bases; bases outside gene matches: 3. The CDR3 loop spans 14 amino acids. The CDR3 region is CASKTSGGTETQYF. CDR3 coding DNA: TGTGCCAGCAAGACTAGCGGGGGGACAGAGACCCAGTACTTC.

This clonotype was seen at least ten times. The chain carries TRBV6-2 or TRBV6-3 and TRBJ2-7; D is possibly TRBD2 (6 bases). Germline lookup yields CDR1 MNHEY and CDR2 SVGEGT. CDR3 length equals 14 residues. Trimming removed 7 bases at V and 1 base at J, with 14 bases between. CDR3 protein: CASNRPGESYEQYF. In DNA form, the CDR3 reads TGTGCCAGCAATAGACCGGGAGAATCCTACGAGCAGTACTTC.

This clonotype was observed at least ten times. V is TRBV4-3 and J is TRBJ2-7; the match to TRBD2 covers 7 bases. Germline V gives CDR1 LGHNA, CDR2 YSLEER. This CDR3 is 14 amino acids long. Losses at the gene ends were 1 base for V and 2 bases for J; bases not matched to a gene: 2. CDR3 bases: TGCGCCAGCAGCCAAGGCGGGAGCGCCTACGAGCAGTACTTC. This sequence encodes CASSQGGSAYEQYF.

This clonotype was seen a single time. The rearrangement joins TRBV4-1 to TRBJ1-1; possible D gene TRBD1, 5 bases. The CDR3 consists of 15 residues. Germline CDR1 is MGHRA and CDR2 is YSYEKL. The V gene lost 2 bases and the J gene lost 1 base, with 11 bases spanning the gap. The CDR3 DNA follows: TGCGCCAGCAGCCAACCAGGGTGGAGGAACACTGAAGCTTTCTTT. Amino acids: CASSQPGWRNTEAFF.

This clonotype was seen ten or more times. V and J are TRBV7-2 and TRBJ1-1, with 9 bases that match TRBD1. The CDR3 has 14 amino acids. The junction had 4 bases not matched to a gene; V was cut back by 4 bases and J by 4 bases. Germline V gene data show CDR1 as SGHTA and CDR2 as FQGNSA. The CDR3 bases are TGTGCCAGCAGCTCTGACAGGGGGGTCACTGAAGCTTTCTTT. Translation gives CASSSDRGVTEAFF.

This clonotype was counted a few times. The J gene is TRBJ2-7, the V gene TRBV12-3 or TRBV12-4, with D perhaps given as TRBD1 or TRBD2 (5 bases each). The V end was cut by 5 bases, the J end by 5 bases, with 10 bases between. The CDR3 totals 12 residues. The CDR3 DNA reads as TGTGCCAGCAGTGGGGGTCCCCACGAGCAGTACTTC. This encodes CASSGGPHEQYF.

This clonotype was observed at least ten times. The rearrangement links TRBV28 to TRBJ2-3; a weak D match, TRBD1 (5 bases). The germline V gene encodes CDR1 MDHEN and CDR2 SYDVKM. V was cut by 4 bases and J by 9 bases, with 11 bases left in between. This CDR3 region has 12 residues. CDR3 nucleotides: TGTGCCAGCAGTTGGTCGGCAGGGACGCAGTATTTT. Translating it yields CASSWSAGTQYF.

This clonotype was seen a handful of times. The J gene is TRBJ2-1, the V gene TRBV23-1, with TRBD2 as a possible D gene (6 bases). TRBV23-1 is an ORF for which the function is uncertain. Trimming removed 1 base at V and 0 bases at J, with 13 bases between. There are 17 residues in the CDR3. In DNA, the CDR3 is TGCGCCAGCAGTCAATATGGGACTCCGAGCTCCTACAATGAGCAGTTCTTC. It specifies CASSQYGTPSSYNEQFF.

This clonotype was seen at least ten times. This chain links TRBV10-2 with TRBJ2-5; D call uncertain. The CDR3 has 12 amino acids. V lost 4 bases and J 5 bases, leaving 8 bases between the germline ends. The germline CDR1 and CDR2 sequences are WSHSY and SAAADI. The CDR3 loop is CASSVFLETQYF. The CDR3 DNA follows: TGCGCCAGCAGTGTTTTCTTGGAGACCCAGTACTTC.

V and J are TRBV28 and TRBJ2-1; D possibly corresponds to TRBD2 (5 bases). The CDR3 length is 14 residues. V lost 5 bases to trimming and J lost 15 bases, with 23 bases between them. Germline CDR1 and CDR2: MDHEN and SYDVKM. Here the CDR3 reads CASSGTRETTRPFF. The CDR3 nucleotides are TGTGCCAGCAGTGGCACTAGAGAGACAACCCGGCCGTTCTTC. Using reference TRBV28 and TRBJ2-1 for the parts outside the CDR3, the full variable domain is DVKVTQSSRYLVKRTGEKVFLECVQDMDHENMFWYRQDPGLGLRLIYFSYDVKMKEKGDIPEGYSVSREKKERFSLILESASTNQTSMYLCASSGTRETTRPFFGPGTRLTVL.

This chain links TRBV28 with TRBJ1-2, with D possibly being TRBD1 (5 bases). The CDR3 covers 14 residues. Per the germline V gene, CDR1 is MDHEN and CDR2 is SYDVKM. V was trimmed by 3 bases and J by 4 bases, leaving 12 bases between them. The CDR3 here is CASSFGDGGYGYTF. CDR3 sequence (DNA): TGTGCCAGCAGTTTTGGGGACGGAGGCTATGGCTACACCTTC.

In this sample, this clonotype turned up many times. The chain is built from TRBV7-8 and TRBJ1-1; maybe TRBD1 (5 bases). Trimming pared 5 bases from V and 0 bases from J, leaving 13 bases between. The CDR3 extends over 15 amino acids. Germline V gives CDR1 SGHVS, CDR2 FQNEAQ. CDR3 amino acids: CASSPRTIMNTEAFF. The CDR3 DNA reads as TGTGCCAGCAGCCCCCGGACAATCATGAACACTGAAGCTTTCTTT.

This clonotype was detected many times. CDR3 sequence reads: CASSSRIGGSTEAFF. CDR3 coding DNA: TGTGCCAGCAGCTCCCGGATTGGGGGGTCCACTGAAGCTTTCTTT. The rearrangement uses TRBV11-2 and TRBJ1-1; maybe TRBD1 (5 bases). The CDR3 runs to 15 residues. Germline values: CDR1 SGHAT, CDR2 FQNNGV. V was trimmed by 4 bases and J by 4 bases, leaving 16 bases between them.

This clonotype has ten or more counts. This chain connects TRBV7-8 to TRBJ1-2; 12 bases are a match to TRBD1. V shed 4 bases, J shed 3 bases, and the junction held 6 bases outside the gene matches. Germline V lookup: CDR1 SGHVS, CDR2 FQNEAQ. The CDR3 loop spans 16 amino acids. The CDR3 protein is CASSWDRGRVDYGYTF. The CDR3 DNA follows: TGTGCCAGCAGCTGGGACAGGGGGCGAGTCGACTATGGCTACACCTTC.

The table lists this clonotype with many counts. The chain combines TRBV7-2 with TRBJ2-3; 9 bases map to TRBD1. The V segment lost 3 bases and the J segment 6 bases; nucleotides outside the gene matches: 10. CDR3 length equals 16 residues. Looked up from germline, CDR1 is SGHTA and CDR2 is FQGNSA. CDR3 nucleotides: TGTGCCAGCAGCTTCTGGACAGGGGTCAAAACGGATACGCAGTATTTT. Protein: CASSFWTGVKTDTQYF.

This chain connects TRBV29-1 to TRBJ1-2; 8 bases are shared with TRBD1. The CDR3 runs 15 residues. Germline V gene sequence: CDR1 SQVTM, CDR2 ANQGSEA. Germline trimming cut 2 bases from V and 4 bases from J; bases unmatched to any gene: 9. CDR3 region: CSVEMTGTGLYGYTF. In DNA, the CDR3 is TGCAGCGTTGAAATGACCGGGACAGGCCTCTATGGCTACACCTTC.